This T cell receptor beta chain is from a study of blood T cell repertoires in COVID-19 (dated by TCRdb to the early 2020s). Context from the whole study: Collaborator samples came from the United States, Italy and Spain and covered acute and convalescent phases of COVID-19. The material from the prospective study consisted of cDNA or gDNA derived from T cells, B-cell-depleted T cells, or PBMCs. Subjects who had been exposed to COVID-19, were actively infected with it, or had recovered from it provided the deeply sampled blood TCRbeta repertoires that made up the dataset. The repertoires were released in a freely available public database intended as a resource for research on the immune response to SARS-CoV-2. Samples came from the ongoing ImmuneRACE study (first 160 participants) plus 1,254 subjects from 6 global collaborators. A de-identified subject ID, COVID-19 status, age in years and sex were almost always included in the sample metadata. Where available, HLA class I and class II types were obtained from metadata supplied by the sample provider rather than from assay-based typing. Broad study findings and their caveats: How much clinical and demographic metadata was included differed by source and by participant, and the metadata was provided uncurated.

TCRbeta CDR3 regions were amplified from genomic DNA using the immunoSEQ Assay, a bias-controlled multiplex PCR. On the study's bioinformatics: Nucleated cell counts per sample were estimated from amplification of reference gene primers within the assay. To quantify the absolute abundance of each unique TCRbeta CDR3 rearrangement, sequence reads were collapsed and filtered. Productive Simpson clonality was computed per sample as the square root of Simpson's diversity index over productive rearrangements. TCRdb retrieved this table from immuneACCESS and kept in-frame rearrangements only. Not all clones are present; in checked studies, unresolved V genes account for under half, and no reason is known for the remainder. V and J calls and clone size are copied from that table; D and trimming were computed from the DNA. Here the sample has about 92,000 clones; 80% occur a single time. About a tenth of the sample lies in the top ten.

With regard to this clone: What antigen it recognizes has not been identified. Base qualities are not provided; no much larger clone lies one nucleotide away.

Collaborating institutions collected whole blood in K2EDTA tubes following their own protocols. For TCRbeta analysis, collaborator samples were shipped as frozen whole blood, as isolated PBMCs, or as DNA extracted from either sample type. Including the terminal cysteine and phenylalanine, the CDR3 comprises 16 residues. Only CDR3 DNA is held: 48 bases, read in frame from base 1. Ends trimmed: V by 3 bases, J by 0 bases; bases unmatched to a gene: 6. The germline V gene (reference sequence) specifies LNHDA as CDR1 and SQIVND as CDR2. The chain is encoded by TRBV19 joined to TRBJ1-1, and 8 bases in between align with TRBD1. The sequence was collected from a woman between 70 and 85 years old with acute or convalescent COVID-19. Source material: peripheral blood. CDR3 protein: CASSIRTGSLNTEAFF. The sequenced DNA: TGTGCCAGTAGTATTCGGACAGGGTCGTTGAACACTGAAGCTTTCTTT.